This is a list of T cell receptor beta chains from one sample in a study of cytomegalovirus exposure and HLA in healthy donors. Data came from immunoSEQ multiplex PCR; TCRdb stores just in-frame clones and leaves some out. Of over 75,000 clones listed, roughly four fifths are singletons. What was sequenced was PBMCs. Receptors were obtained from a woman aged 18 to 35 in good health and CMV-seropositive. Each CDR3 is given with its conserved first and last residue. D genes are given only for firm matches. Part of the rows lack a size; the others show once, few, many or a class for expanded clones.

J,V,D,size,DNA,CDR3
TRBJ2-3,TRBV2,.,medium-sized,TGTGCCAGCAGTGAAGCGGGCGGGACTTTTGTCCCTAGCACAGATACGCAGTATTTT,CASSEAGGTFVPSTDTQYF
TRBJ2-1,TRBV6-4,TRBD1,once,TGTGCCAGCAGTGACGGGACAGGGGGCAATGAGCAGTTCTTC,CASSDGTGGNEQFF
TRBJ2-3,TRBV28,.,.,TGTGCCAGCAGTTTAAAGTCAGGGTGGCCAGATACGCAGTATTTT,CASSLKSGWPDTQYF
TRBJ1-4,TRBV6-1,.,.,TGTGCCAGCAGTGAGGGTAGCAATGCCAATGAAAAACTGTTTTTT,CASSEGSNANEKLFF
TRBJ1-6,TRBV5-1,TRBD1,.,TGCGCCAGCAGCTTGCATGTTGTTGGGACAGGGGGTAATTCACCCCTCCACTTT,CASSLHVVGTGGNSPLHF
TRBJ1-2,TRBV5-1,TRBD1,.,TGCGCCAGCGGACTTCCTACAGGGGAAGATGGCTACACCTTC,CASGLPTGEDGYTF
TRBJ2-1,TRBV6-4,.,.,TGTGCCAGCAGCGTAACAGGGAACAATGAGCAGTTCTTC,CASSVTGNNEQFF
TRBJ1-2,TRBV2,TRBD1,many,TGTGCCAGCAGTCTTCGACAGGGCACTAACTATGGCTACACCTTC,CASSLRQGTNYGYTF
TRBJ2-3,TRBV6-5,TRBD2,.,TGTGCCAGCAGGGGGCGGGGGGGAGATACGCAGTATTTT,CASRGRGGDTQYF
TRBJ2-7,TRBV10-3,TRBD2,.,TGTGCCATCAGTGAGTCGATGGGACTAGCGGGAGCGGTGAACGAGCAGTACTTC,CAISESMGLAGAVNEQYF
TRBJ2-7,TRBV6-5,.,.,TGTGCCAGCAGTGCCGACGCTAGCTCCTACGAGCAGTACTTC,CASSADASSYEQYF
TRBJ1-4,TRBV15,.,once,TGTGCCACCAGCAGAGCCTGGACAGACCTTGGGACATTAACTAATGAAAAACTGTTTTTT,CATSRAWTDLGTLTNEKLFF
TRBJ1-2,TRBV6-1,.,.,TGTGCCAGCAGTGAAGTCGGAGATGGCTACACCTTC,CASSEVGDGYTF
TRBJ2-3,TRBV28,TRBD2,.,TGTGCCAGCAGTTCCCCCCCGGGGAGCGGGGGTAGCACAGATACGCAGTATTTT,CASSSPPGSGGSTDTQYF
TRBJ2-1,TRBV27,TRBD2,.,TGTGCCAGCAGTTTCGGGACTAACAATGAGCAGTTCTTC,CASSFGTNNEQFF